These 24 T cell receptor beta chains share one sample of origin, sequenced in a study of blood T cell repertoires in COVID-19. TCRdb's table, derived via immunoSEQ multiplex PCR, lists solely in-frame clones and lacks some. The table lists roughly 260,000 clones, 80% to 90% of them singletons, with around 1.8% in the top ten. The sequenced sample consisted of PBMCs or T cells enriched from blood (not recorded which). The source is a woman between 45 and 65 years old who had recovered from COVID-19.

CDR3 nucleotide sequence: TGTGCCAGCAGTTTAGTAGGAGGGAACAGCGGACAGCCCCAGCATTTT. Translated, it gives CASSLVGGNSGQPQHF. The chain is built from TRBV28 and TRBJ1-5; no clear D. Trimming pared 2 bases from V and 7 bases from J, leaving 18 bases between. Germline V lookup: CDR1 MDHEN, CDR2 SYDVKM. The CDR3 sequence is 16 residues long.

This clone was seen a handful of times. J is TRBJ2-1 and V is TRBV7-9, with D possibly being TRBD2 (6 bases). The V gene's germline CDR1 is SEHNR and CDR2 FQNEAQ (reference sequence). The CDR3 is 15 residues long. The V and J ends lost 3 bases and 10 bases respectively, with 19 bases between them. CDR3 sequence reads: CASSLVVVDYGEQFF. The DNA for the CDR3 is TGTGCCAGCAGCTTGGTGGTTGTGGACTATGGCGAGCAGTTCTTC.

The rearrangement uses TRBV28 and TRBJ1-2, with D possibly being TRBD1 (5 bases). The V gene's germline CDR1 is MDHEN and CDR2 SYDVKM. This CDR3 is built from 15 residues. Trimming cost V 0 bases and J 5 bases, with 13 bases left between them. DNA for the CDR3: TGTGCCAGCAGTTTATGGCAGGGAATGGGTTATGGCTACACCTTC. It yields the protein CASSLWQGMGYGYTF.

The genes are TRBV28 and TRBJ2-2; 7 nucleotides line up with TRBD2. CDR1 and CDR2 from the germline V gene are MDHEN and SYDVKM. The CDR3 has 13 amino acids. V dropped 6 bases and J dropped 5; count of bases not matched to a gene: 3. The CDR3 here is CASRPGGTGELFF. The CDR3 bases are TGTGCCAGCAGACCGGGGGGAACCGGGGAGCTGTTTTTT.

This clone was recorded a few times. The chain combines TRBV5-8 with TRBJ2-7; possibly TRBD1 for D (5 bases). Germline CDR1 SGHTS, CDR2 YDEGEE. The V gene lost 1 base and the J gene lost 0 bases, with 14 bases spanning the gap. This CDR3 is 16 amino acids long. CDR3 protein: CASSLNPDTGSYEQYF. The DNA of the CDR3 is TGTGCCAGCAGCTTGAATCCGGACACCGGCTCCTACGAGCAGTACTTC.

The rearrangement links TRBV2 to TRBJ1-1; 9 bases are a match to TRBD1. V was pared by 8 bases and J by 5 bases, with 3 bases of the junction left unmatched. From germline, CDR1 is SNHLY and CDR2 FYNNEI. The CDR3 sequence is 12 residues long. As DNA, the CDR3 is TGTGCCAGCCGACAGGGGGGGACTGAAGCTTTCTTT. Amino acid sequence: CASRQGGTEAFF.

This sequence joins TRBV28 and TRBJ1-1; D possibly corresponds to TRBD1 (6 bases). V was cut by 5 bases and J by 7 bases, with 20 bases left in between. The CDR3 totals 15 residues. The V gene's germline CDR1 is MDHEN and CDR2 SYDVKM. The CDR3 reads CASSTGSGQIFEAFF. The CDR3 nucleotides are TGTGCCAGCAGTACAGGGTCGGGCCAAATCTTTGAAGCTTTCTTT.

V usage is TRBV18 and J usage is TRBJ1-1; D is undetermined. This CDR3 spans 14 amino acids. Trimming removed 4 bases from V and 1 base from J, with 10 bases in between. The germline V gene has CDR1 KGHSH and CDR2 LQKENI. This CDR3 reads CASSLKTGNTEAFF. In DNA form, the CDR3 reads TGTGCCAGCTCACTAAAGACGGGGAACACTGAAGCTTTCTTT.

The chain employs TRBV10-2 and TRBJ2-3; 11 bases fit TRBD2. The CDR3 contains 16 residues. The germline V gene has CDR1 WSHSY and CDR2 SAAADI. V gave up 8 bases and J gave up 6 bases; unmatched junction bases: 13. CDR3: CASALAGGRRGDTQYF. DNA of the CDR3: TGCGCCAGCGCGCTAGCGGGAGGCCGAAGAGGTGATACGCAGTATTTT.

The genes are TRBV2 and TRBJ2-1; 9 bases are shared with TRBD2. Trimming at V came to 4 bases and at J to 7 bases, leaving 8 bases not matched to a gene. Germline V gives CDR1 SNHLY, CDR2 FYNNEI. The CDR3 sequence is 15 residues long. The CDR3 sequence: CASSAGGRADNEQFF. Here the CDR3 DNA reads TGTGCCAGCAGTGCTGGCGGGAGGGCCGATAATGAGCAGTTCTTC.

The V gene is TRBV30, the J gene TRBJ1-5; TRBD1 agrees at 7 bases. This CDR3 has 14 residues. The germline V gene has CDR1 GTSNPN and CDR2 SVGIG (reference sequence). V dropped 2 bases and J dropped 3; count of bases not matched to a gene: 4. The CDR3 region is CAWSSGQPNQPQHF. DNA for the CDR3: TGTGCCTGGAGTTCGGGACAGCCCAATCAGCCCCAGCATTTT. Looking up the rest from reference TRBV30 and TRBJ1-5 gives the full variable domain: SQTIHQWPATLVQPVGSPLSLECTVEGTSNPNLYWYRQAAGRGLQLLFYSVGIGQISSEVPQNLSASRPQDRQFILSSKKLLLSDSGFYLCAWSSGQPNQPQHFGDGTRLSIL.

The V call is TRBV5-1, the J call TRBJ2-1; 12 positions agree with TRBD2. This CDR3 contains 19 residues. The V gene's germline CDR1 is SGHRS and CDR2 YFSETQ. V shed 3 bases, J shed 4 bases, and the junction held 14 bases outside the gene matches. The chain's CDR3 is CASSSPRVASGREYNEQFF. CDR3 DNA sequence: TGCGCCAGCAGCTCCCCCAGGGTGGCTAGCGGGAGGGAGTACAATGAGCAGTTCTTC.

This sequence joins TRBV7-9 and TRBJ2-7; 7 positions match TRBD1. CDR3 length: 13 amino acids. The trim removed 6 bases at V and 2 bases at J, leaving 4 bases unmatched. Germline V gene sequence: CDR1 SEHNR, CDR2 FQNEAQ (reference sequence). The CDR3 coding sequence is TGTGCCAGCAGTCTACAGGGGCCCTACGAGCAGTACTTC. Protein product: CASSLQGPYEQYF. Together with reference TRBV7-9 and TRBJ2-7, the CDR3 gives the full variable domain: DTGVSQNPRHKITKRGQNVTFRCDPISEHNRLYWYRQTLGQGPEFLTYFQNEAQLEKSRLLSDRFSAERPKGSFSTLEIQRTEQGDSAMYLCASSLQGPYEQYFGPGTRLTVT.

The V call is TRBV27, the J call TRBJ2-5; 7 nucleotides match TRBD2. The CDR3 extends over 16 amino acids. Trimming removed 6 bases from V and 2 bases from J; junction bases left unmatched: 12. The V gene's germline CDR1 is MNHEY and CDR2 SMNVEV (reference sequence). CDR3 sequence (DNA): TGTGCCAGCAGCGAAGTTAGCGGGTATATACAAGAGACCCAGTACTTC. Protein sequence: CASSEVSGYIQETQYF.

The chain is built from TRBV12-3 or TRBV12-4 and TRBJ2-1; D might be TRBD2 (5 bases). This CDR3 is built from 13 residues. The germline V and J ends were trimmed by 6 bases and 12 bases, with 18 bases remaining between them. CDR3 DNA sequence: TGTGCCAGCAGCGGACTCCCTCAGTCCGGGCAGTTCTTC. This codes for CASSGLPQSGQFF.

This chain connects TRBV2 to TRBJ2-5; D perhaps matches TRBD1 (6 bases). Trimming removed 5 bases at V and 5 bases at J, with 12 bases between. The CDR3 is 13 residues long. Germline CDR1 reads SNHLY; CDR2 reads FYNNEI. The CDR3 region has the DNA TGTGCCAGCAGTACAGGGCCGGTCGAGACCCAGTACTTC. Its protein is CASSTGPVETQYF.

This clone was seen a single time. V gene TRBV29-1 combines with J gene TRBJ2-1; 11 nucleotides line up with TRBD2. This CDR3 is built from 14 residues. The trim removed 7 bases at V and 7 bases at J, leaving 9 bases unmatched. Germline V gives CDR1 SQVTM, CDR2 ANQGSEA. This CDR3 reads CSAAGLAGGNEQFF. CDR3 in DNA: TGCAGCGCCGCGGGGCTAGCGGGAGGAAATGAGCAGTTCTTC.

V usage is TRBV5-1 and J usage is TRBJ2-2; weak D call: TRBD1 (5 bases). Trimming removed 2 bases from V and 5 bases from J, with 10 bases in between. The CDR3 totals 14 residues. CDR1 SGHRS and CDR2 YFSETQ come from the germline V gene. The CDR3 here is CASSFDSLTGELFF. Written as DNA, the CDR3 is TGCGCCAGCAGCTTCGACAGTCTTACCGGGGAGCTGTTTTTT. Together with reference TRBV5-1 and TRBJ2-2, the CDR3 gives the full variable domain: KAGVTQTPRYLIKTRGQQVTLSCSPISGHRSVSWYQQTPGQGLQFLFEYFSETQRNKGNFPGRFSGRQFSNSRSEMNVSTLELGDSALYLCASSFDSLTGELFFGEGSRLTVL.

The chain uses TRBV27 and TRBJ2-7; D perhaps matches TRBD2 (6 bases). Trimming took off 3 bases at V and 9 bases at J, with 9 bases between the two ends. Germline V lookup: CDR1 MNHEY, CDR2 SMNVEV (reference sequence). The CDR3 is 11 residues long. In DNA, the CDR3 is TGTGCCAGCAGTTTCGGGGGATCGCAGTACTTC. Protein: CASSFGGSQYF.

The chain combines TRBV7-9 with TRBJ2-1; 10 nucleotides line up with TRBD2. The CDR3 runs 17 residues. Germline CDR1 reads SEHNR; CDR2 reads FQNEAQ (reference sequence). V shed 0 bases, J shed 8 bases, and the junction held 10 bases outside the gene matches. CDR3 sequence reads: CASSLAPPSGSAHEQFF. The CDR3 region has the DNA TGTGCCAGCAGCTTAGCGCCCCCTAGCGGGAGTGCCCATGAGCAGTTCTTC.

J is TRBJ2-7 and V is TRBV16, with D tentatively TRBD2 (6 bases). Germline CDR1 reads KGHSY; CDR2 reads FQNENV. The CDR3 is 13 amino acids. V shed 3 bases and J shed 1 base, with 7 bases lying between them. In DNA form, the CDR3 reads TGTGCCAGCAGCCACGGGAGTTCCTACGAGCAGTACTTC. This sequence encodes CASSHGSSYEQYF.

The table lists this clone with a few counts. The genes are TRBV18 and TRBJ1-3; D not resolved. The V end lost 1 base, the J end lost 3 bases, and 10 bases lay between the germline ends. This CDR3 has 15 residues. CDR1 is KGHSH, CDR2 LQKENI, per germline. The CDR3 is CASSPLMGSGNTIYF. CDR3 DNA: TGTGCCAGCTCACCACTAATGGGCAGTGGAAACACCATATATTTT. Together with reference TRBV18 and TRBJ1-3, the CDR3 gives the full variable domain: NAGVMQNPRHLVRRRGQEARLRCSPMKGHSHVYWYRQLPEEGLKFMVYLQKENIIDESGMPKERFSAEFPKEGPSILRIQQVVRGDSAAYFCASSPLMGSGNTIYFGEGSWLTVV.

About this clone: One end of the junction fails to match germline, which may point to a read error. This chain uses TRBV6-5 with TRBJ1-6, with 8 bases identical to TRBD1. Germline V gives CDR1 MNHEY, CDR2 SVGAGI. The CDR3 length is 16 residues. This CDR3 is CASSYRGQDYSSPLHF. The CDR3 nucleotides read TGTGCCAGCAGTTACCGGGGACAGGACTATAGTTCACCCCTCCACTTT.

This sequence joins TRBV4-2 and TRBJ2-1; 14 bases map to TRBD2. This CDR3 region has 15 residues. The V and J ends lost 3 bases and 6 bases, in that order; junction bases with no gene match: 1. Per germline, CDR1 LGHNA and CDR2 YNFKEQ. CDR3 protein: CASSQGLAGANEQFF. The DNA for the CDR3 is TGTGCCAGCAGCCAGGGACTAGCGGGAGCCAATGAGCAGTTCTTC.